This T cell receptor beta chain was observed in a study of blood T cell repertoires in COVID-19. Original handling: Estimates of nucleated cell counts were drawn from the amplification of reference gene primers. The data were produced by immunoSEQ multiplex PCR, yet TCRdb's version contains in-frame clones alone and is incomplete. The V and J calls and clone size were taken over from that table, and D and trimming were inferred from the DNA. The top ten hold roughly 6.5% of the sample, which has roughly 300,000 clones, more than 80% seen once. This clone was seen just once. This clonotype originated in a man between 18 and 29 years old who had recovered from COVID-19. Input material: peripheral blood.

DNA of the CDR3: TGTGCCAGCAGTAGATCCGGGGTCGGCTACACCTTC. Translating gives CASSRSGVGYTF. The V and J genes are TRBV28 and TRBJ1-2, with D hard to call. CDR3 length: 12 residues. CDR1 and CDR2 from the germline V gene are MDHEN and SYDVKM. Trimming shortened V by 5 bases and J by 8 bases, and 12 bases separated the two germline ends.